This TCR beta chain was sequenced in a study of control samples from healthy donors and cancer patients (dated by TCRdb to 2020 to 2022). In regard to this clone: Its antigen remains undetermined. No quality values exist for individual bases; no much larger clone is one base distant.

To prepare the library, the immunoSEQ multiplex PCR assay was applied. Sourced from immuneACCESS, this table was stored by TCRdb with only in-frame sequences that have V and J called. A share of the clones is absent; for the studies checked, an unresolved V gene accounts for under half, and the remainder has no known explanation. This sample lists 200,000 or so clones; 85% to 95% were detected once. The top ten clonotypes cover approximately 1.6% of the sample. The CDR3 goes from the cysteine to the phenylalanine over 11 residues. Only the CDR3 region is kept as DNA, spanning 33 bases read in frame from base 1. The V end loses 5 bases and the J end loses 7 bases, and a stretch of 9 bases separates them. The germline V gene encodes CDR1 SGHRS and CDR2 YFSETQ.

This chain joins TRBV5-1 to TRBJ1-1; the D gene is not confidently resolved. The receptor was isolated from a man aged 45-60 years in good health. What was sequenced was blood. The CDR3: CASSQNGEAFF. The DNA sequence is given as TGCGCCAGCAGTCAGAACGGTGAAGCTTTCTTT.